The present T cell receptor (beta chain) was sequenced within a study of blood T cell repertoires in COVID-19. Study in general: Material from acute and convalescent COVID-19 was sourced from the United States, Italy and Spain. T cells, B-cell-depleted T cells, or PBMCs provided the cDNA or gDNA that served as material.

Original processing notes: Counts of nucleated cells, estimated from reference gene primer amplification, were obtained. The data were produced by immunoSEQ multiplex PCR, yet TCRdb's version contains in-frame clones alone and is incomplete. V and J calls and clone size are copied from that table; D and trimming were computed from the DNA. The sample lists around 68,000 clones, over 85% occurring once. The CDR3 runs 15 residues. Germline V gene sequence: CDR1 MNHEY, CDR2 SVGAGI. V was shortened by 5 bases and J by 7 bases, with 17 bases between the two germline ends. The sample was peripheral blood. The receptor's source is a man aged 70 or older with active COVID-19. The genes are TRBV6-5 and TRBJ1-4; TRBD1 might be the D (6 bases). CDR3 protein: CASSPRGGGSEKLFF. The CDR3 region has the DNA TGTGCCAGCAGTCCAAGGGGGGGAGGGAGTGAAAAACTGTTTTTT.